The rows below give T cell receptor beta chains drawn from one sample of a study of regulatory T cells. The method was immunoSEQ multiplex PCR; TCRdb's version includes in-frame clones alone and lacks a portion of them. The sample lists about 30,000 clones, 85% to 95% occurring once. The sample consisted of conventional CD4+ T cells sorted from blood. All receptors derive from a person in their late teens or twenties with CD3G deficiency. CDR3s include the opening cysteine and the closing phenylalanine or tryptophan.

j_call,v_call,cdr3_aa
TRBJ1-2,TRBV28,CASSPGQGAGGYTF
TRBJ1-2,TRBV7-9,CASRSMIGTYGYTF
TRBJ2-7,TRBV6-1,CASSDPGLVGGYEQYF
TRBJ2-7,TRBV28,CASSLSGTGSYEQYF
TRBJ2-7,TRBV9,CASSALGTHSYEQYF
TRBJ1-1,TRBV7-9,CASSLGTGLYDTEAFF
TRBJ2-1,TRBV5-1,CASSLEASYEQFF
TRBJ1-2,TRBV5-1,CASSSSGGANYGYTF
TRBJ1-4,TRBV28,CASSPGRPNEKLFF
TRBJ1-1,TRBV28,CASSLRQISTEAFF
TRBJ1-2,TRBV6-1,CASTMGPGISYGYTF
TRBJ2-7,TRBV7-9,CASSQGTGRSYEQYF
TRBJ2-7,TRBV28,CASSPADRTDMGQYF
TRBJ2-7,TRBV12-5,CASGSPRQGLFDDEQYF
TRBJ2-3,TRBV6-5,CASSRRTDSTDTQYF